What follows are 5 T cell receptor beta chains derived from one specimen sequenced in a study of OX40 agonist ivuxolimab in advanced cancers. Sequenced by immunoSEQ multiplex PCR; TCRdb stores in-frame clones only, minus some. Of about 51,000 clones in the sample, roughly 80% were seen once. This sample comprised CD4+ or CD8+ T cells sorted from blood, obtained in a trial of the OX40 agonist ivuxolimab. The receptor source for this set is an adult with an advanced solid tumor such as melanoma, head and neck, liver or kidney cancer.

The rearrangement links TRBV28 to TRBJ2-1; 7 bases line up with TRBD1. In germline, CDR1 is MDHEN, CDR2 SYDVKM. This CDR3 has 14 amino acids. Germline trimming cut 6 bases from V and 2 bases from J; bases unmatched to any gene: 4. CDR3 nucleotide sequence: TGTGCCAGCAGCCCAACAGGGGCCTACAATGAGCAGTTCTTC. This codes for CASSPTGAYNEQFF.

The chain combines TRBV2 with TRBJ1-1; no definite D call. The germline CDR1 and CDR2 sequences are SNHLY and FYNNEI. The CDR3 sequence is 12 residues long. The germline V and J ends were trimmed by 0 bases and 10 bases, with 9 bases remaining between them. The CDR3 spells CASSEARRGAFF. The CDR3 DNA sequence: TGTGCCAGCAGTGAAGCACGGCGCGGAGCTTTCTTT.

The chain combines TRBV7-2 with TRBJ1-4; TRBD1 is a possible D gene (5 bases). The CDR3 has 15 amino acids. Germline-derived CDR1 and CDR2 are SGHTA and FQGNSA. V dropped 5 bases and J dropped 5 bases, with 15 bases sitting between them. The CDR3 nucleotides are TGTGCCAGCAGCACATCCGGGACGGAGAATGAAAAACTGTTTTTT. It is translated as CASSTSGTENEKLFF.

The CDR3 nucleotides read TGTGCCATCAGTGACGTGGACAGGCCAGCGAACACCGGGGAGCTGTTTTTT. It translates to CAISDVDRPANTGELFF. The rearrangement uses TRBV10-3 and TRBJ2-2; TRBD1 matches 7 bases. There are 17 residues in the CDR3. Germline V lookup: CDR1 ENHRY, CDR2 SYGVKD. Trimming cost V 3 bases and J 0 bases; bases outside gene matches: 7.

The rearrangement uses TRBV28 and TRBJ2-3, with D perhaps TRBD1 (6 bases). The ends were cut back, 6 bases at V and 3 bases at J, with 16 bases in the middle. Per the germline V gene, CDR1 is MDHEN and CDR2 is SYDVKM. This CDR3 spans 15 amino acids. The CDR3 protein is CASSPPGQGTDTQYF. In DNA form, the CDR3 reads TGTGCCAGCAGCCCCCCGGGACAAGGAACAGATACGCAGTATTTT.